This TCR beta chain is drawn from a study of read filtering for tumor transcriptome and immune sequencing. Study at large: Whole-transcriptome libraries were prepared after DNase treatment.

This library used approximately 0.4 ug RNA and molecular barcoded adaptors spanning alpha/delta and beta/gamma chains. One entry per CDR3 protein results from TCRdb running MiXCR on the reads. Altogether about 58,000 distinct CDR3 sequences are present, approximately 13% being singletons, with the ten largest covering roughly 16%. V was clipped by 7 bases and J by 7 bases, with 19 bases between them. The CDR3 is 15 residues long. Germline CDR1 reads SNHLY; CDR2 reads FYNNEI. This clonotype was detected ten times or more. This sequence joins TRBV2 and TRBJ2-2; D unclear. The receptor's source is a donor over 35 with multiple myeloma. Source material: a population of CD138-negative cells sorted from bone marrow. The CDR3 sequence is CASNRWPDWGGELFF. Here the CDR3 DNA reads TGTGCCAGCAATCGTTGGCCCGACTGGGGCGGGGAGCTGTTTTTT.